The 17 T cell receptor beta chains listed next were all sequenced from one sample in a study of blood T cells in healthy people across ages (dated by TCRdb to 2013 to 2016). The library relied on 5' RACE. The sequencer listed for this sample is Illumina HiSeq 2500. A second PCR of about 7 to 12 cycles was performed with a sample-barcoded 5' primer and a J-beta primer mix. TCRdb applied fastp at Q25 and MiXCR to the public reads, then kept only in-frame beta chains. Rows merge per CDR3 protein into single entries with the most common DNA and genes. The table for this sample lists about 1.5 million distinct CDR3 sequences; approximately 43% of them were counted only once. The ten top clones hold approximately 4% of the sample. The sample was blood. The source of these receptors is a woman between 18 and 30 years old in good health.

The genes are TRBV29-1 and TRBJ1-5, with D possibly TRBD1 on 6 matching bases. Per the germline V gene, CDR1 is SQVTM and CDR2 is ANQGSEA. V was pared by 7 bases and J by 4 bases, with 14 bases between. This CDR3 region has 13 residues. DNA of the CDR3: TGCAGCGCCGTGACAGGAACTAATCAGCCCCAGCATTTT. Its protein is CSAVTGTNQPQHF.

A few counts support this clonotype. J is TRBJ2-4 and V is TRBV4-2; possibly TRBD1 for D (6 bases). The J call may be mistaken, given a closer DNA end match to TRBJ2-7. Per germline, CDR1 LGHNA and CDR2 YNFKEQ. The CDR3 spans 14 residues. CDR3: CASSQTGQPLEQYF. DNA of the CDR3: TGTGCCAGCAGCCAAACAGGACAGCCTCTCGAGCAGTACTTC.

The V gene is TRBV6-2 or TRBV6-3, the J gene TRBJ2-1; no clear D gene. The V gene lost 4 bases and the J gene lost 6 bases, with 10 bases spanning the gap. The CDR3 length is 13 residues. CDR1 MNHEY and CDR2 SVGEGT come from the germline V gene. CDR3 bases: TGTGCCAGCAGTTTCCACCCTAGCAATGAGCAGTTCTTC. It translates to CASSFHPSNEQFF.

A remark on this clonotype: A much bigger clone sits one base away, suggesting this may be a read error. The V gene is TRBV20-1, the J gene TRBJ2-3; 8 nucleotides align to TRBD1. Trimming cost V 0 bases and J 6 bases; bases outside gene matches: 8. Germline assignment: CDR1 DFQATT and CDR2 SNEGSKA (reference sequence). This CDR3 has 15 amino acids. In DNA form, the CDR3 reads TGCAGTGCTAGAGATCCCAGGGGGCCATCTGATACGCAGTATTTT. The encoded protein is CSARDPRGPSDTQYF.

This clonotype was picked up one time. V gene TRBV27 combines with J gene TRBJ2-5, with TRBD2 as a possible D gene (6 bases). There are 15 residues in the CDR3. The germline V and J ends were trimmed by 3 bases and 11 bases, with 22 bases remaining between them. Germline values: CDR1 MNHEY, CDR2 SMNVEV (reference sequence). Written as DNA, the CDR3 is TGTGCCAGCAGTTTCCCCGGGGGTCCCCACAATGAGCAGTACTTC. Translated: CASSFPGGPHNEQYF.

The chain joins TRBV28 to TRBJ1-1; no clear D gene. The CDR3 is 16 amino acids. V was shortened by 8 bases and J by 0 bases, with 19 bases between the two germline ends. Germline V lookup: CDR1 MDHEN, CDR2 SYDVKM. The chain's CDR3 is CASRLASPTMNTEAFF. CDR3 DNA sequence: TGTGCCAGCCGCTTAGCGTCTCCGACCATGAACACTGAAGCTTTCTTT. Complete variable domain (other parts from reference TRBV28 and TRBJ1-1): DVKVTQSSRYLVKRTGEKVFLECVQDMDHENMFWYRQDPGLGLRLIYFSYDVKMKEKGDIPEGYSVSREKKERFSLILESASTNQTSMYLCASRLASPTMNTEAFFGQGTRLTVV.

The V call is TRBV6-6, the J call TRBJ1-6, with D perhaps TRBD1 (6 bases). This CDR3 is 14 amino acids long. The V gene's germline CDR1 is MNHNY and CDR2 SVGAGI (reference sequence). Trimming pared 6 bases from V and 8 bases from J, leaving 14 bases between. DNA of the CDR3: TGTGCCAGCAGCTCACAGGGAGGGGATTCACCCCTCCACTTT. Protein product: CASSSQGGDSPLHF.

This chain connects TRBV9 to TRBJ2-4, with D perhaps given as TRBD1 or TRBD2 (7 bases each). The V end was cut by 4 bases, the J end by 13 bases, with 24 bases between. Germline CDR1 SGDLS, CDR2 YYNGEE. The CDR3 loop spans 15 amino acids. The CDR3 nucleotides read TGTGCCAGCAGCCCAGGGGGGGGAGTCTACAATGAGCAGTACTTC. This gives the protein CASSPGGGVYNEQYF.

This chain connects TRBV20-1 to TRBJ1-2; the D is unclear. The CDR3 contains 13 residues. V lost 1 base and J 7 bases, leaving 13 bases between the germline ends. CDR1 and CDR2 from the germline V gene are DFQATT and SNEGSKA (reference sequence). The CDR3 DNA follows: TGCAGTGCTAGAGTGCCGGGGTTGGGTGGCTACACCTTC. Encoded protein: CSARVPGLGGYTF.

This clonotype was seen a few times. The J gene is TRBJ2-3, the V gene TRBV5-1; D possibly corresponds to TRBD1 (5 bases). The CDR3 has 14 residues. Germline CDR1 SGHRS, CDR2 YFSETQ. Trimming pared 0 bases from V and 5 bases from J, leaving 10 bases between. The CDR3 protein is CASSLETAVDTQYF. Here the CDR3 DNA reads TGCGCCAGCAGCTTGGAGACAGCAGTAGATACGCAGTATTTT.

The rearrangement joins TRBV27 to TRBJ2-4; 8 bases align to TRBD1. Germline V gene lookup returns CDR1 MNHEY and CDR2 SMNVEV (reference sequence). J was trimmed by 14 bases and V by 6 bases; bases with no gene match: 12. The CDR3 extends over 13 amino acids. This CDR3 reads CASSRTGIALEYF. CDR3 DNA sequence: TGTGCCAGCAGCAGGACAGGGATTGCTTTGGAGTACTTC.

J is TRBJ1-1 and V is TRBV4-2, with unresolved D. The V end lost 1 base, the J end lost 1 base, and 10 bases lay between the germline ends. In germline, CDR1 is LGHNA, CDR2 YNFKEQ. The CDR3 loop spans 15 amino acids. CDR3 DNA: TGTGCCAGCAGCCAAGGGACGGCCGCGAACACTGAAGCTTTCTTT. This encodes CASSQGTAANTEAFF.

The rearrangement links TRBV7-2 to TRBJ2-1; TRBD2 matches 13 bases. The CDR3 totals 17 residues. J was trimmed by 4 bases and V by 4 bases; bases with no gene match: 7. Germline V CDR1 and CDR2: SGHTA, FQGNSA. The CDR3 sequence is CASSWLLAGGTYNEQFF. In nucleotides, the CDR3 is TGTGCCAGCAGCTGGTTACTAGCGGGGGGGACATACAATGAGCAGTTCTTC.

The chain carries TRBV5-6 and TRBJ2-6; D remains unclear. Trimming left V 6 bases short and J 4 bases short, with 11 bases between. This CDR3 has 14 residues. CDR1 is SGHDT and CDR2 is YYEEEE in the germline V gene. The CDR3 is CASNLKSGANVLTF. CDR3 sequence (DNA): TGTGCCAGCAACCTGAAGTCCGGGGCCAACGTCCTGACTTTC.

The V and J genes are TRBV4-3 and TRBJ2-5; TRBD2 might be the D (6 bases). The CDR3 extends over 14 amino acids. V was trimmed by 3 bases and J by 11 bases, leaving 19 bases between them. Germline values: CDR1 LGHNA, CDR2 YSLEER. As DNA, the CDR3 is TGCGCCAGCAGCCACCGCCCGGGAGCCCAAAAGCAGTACTTC. This gives the protein CASSHRPGAQKQYF.

The gene calls are TRBV7-9 and TRBJ2-7; D could derive from TRBD1 or TRBD2 (5 bases each). This CDR3 is built from 15 residues. The germline V and J ends were trimmed by 2 bases and 3 bases, with 14 bases remaining between them. The germline gives CDR1 SEHNR, CDR2 FQNEAQ (reference sequence). CDR3 DNA sequence: TGTGCCAGCAGCTTATCGGGCAGGGACCTCTACGAGCAGTACTTC. Translated: CASSLSGRDLYEQYF. The full variable domain, its missing parts supplied by reference TRBV7-9 and TRBJ2-7, is DTGVSQNPRHKITKRGQNVTFRCDPISEHNRLYWYRQTLGQGPEFLTYFQNEAQLEKSRLLSDRFSAERPKGSFSTLEIQRTEQGDSAMYLCASSLSGRDLYEQYFGPGTRLTVT.

The V gene is TRBV20-1, the J gene TRBJ2-1; 8 bases map to TRBD2. The V and J ends lost 0 bases and 5 bases, in that order; junction bases with no gene match: 6. This CDR3 comprises 15 residues. From germline, CDR1 is DFQATT and CDR2 SNEGSKA (reference sequence). The CDR3 reads CSARDQRGQNNEQFF. The CDR3 DNA reads TGCAGTGCTAGAGATCAGCGGGGGCAAAACAATGAGCAGTTCTTC.